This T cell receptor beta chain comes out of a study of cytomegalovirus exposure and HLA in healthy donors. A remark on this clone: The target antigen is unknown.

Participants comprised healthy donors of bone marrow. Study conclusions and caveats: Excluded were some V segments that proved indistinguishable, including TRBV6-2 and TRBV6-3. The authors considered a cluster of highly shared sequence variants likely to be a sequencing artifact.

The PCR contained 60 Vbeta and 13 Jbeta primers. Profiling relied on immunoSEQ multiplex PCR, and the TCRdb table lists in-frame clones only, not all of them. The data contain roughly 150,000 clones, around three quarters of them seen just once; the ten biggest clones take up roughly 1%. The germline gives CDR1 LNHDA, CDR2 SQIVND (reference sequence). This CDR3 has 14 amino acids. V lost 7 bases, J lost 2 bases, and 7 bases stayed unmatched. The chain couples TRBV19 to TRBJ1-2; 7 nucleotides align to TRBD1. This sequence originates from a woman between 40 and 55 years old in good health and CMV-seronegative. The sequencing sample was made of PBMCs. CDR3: CASTGTVGNYGYTF. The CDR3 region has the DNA TGTGCCAGTACTGGGACAGTGGGGAACTATGGCTACACCTTC.